These T cell receptor beta chains were read from a single sample in a study of T cell responses to AZD1222 COVID-19 vaccine. Assay used: immunoSEQ multiplex PCR; TCRdb lists only in-frame clones, some missing. The data show about 85,000 clones, approximately 88% seen once. Here the sequenced sample was peripheral blood, taken on day 0 of AZD1222 vaccination. The receptors shown here come from an adult in good health. CDR3s include the opening cysteine and the closing phenylalanine or tryptophan. A D gene is named only where the DNA matches it firmly. Clone size appears in some rows only: once, few, many, or a class for an expanded clone.

>TRBV7-2|TRBJ2-3|-|-
CASSLLDSHTQYF
TGTGCCAGCAGCTTATTAGATAGCCATACGCAGTATTTT
>TRBV15|TRBJ1-2|-|-
CATSRDALGDYGYTF
TGTGCCACCAGCAGAGATGCCCTGGGGGACTATGGCTACACCTTC
>TRBV6-5|TRBJ1-2|-|-
CASGGSNYGYTF
TGTGCCAGCGGGGGCAGTAACTATGGCTACACCTTC
>TRBV6-5|TRBJ1-4|-|-
CASLDLTGGKLFF
TGTGCCAGCCTTGACCTCACCGGTGGAAAACTGTTTTTT
>TRBV29-1|TRBJ2-5|TRBD1|-
CSVGTGGQETQYF
TGCAGCGTAGGGACAGGGGGCCAAGAGACCCAGTACTTC
>TRBV9|TRBJ1-4|-|-
CASSVGVRGQGLEKLFF
TGTGCCAGCAGCGTAGGTGTCCGGGGGCAGGGGCTAGAAAAACTGTTTTTT
>TRBV5-1|TRBJ1-5|-|-
CASSVDPGQPQHF
TGCGCCAGCAGCGTGGACCCAGGTCAGCCCCAGCATTTT
>TRBV3-1/TRBV3-2|TRBJ2-3|-|-
CASSQELRTDTQYF
TGTGCCAGCAGCCAAGAACTGCGCACAGATACGCAGTATTTT
>TRBV7-8|TRBJ1-2|-|-
CASTPGGATNYGYTF
TGTGCCAGCACCCCTGGGGGAGCTACTAACTATGGCTACACCTTC
>TRBV6-5|TRBJ2-1|TRBD2|-
CASRLLAGRYNEQFF
TGTGCCAGCAGATTACTAGCGGGACGCTACAATGAGCAGTTCTTC
>TRBV5-4|TRBJ2-2|-|-
CASSLPPGRNTGELFF
TGTGCCAGCAGCTTACCCCCTGGCAGGAACACCGGGGAGCTGTTTTTT
>TRBV28|TRBJ1-6|TRBD1|-
CASSSGQGGSPLHF
TGTGCCAGCAGCTCGGGACAGGGGGGATCACCCCTCCACTTT
>TRBV5-6|TRBJ2-7|-|-
CASSPDRGEQYF
TGTGCCAGCAGCCCCGATCGAGGCGAGCAGTACTTC
>TRBV5-1|TRBJ1-2|TRBD1|-
CASSSPPGQGNDGYTF
TGCGCCAGCAGCTCGCCGCCGGGACAGGGTAACGATGGCTACACCTTC
>TRBV7-9|TRBJ1-2|TRBD1|-
CASSETGEGGYTF
TGTGCCAGCAGCGAGACAGGGGAAGGTGGCTACACCTTC
>TRBV12-3/TRBV12-4|TRBJ1-1|-|-
CASSLKVNTEAFF
TGTGCCAGCAGTTTAAAAGTGAACACTGAAGCTTTCTTT
>TRBV6-5|TRBJ2-7|-|-
CASSPGYTYEQYF
TGTGCCAGCAGCCCAGGGTATACCTACGAGCAGTACTTC
>TRBV12-5|TRBJ2-2|-|-
CASGLGGTGELFF
TGTGCTAGTGGTTTGGGGGGCACCGGGGAGCTGTTTTTT
>TRBV5-1|TRBJ1-1|-|-
CASSLAQTNTEAFF
TGCGCCAGCAGCTTGGCTCAAACGAACACTGAAGCTTTCTTT
>TRBV2|TRBJ1-4|TRBD1|few
CASSPGQFNEKLFF
TGTGCCAGCAGCCCGGGACAGTTTAATGAAAAACTGTTTTTT
>TRBV5-5|TRBJ2-1|TRBD2|-
CASSWGLAGEVQFF
TGTGCCAGCAGCTGGGGACTAGCGGGAGAAGTCCAGTTCTTC
>TRBV27|TRBJ2-1|TRBD2|-
CATGSGRGYNEQFF
TGTGCCACCGGGAGCGGGAGAGGGTACAATGAGCAGTTCTTC
>TRBV10-3|TRBJ2-1|TRBD2|-
CAISEKSGAGGIYNEQFF
TGTGCCATCAGTGAAAAATCGGGGGCGGGAGGGATATACAATGAGCAGTTCTTC
>TRBV4-1|TRBJ2-7|-|-
CASSPSLLAVHSHEQYF
TGCGCCAGCAGCCCCAGCCTACTAGCCGTCCATTCCCACGAGCAGTACTTC
>TRBV6-5|TRBJ2-7|-|-
CASSTKINYEQYF
TGTGCCAGCAGTACGAAAATAAACTACGAGCAGTACTTC
>TRBV4-2|TRBJ2-5|TRBD1|-
CASSKDRGGQETQYF
TGTGCCAGCAGCAAAGACAGGGGTGGCCAAGAGACCCAGTACTTC
>TRBV18|TRBJ1-4|-|-
CASSDGLREKLFF
TGTGCCAGCTCCGATGGCCTCAGGGAAAAACTGTTTTTT
>TRBV19|TRBJ1-1|TRBD1|-
CATGRDRAGTEAFF
TGTGCCACAGGCCGGGACAGGGCAGGAACTGAAGCTTTCTTT
>TRBV7-9|TRBJ1-2|-|-
CASSNGQNYGYTF
TGTGCCAGCAGCAACGGACAGAACTATGGCTACACCTTC
>TRBV10-3|TRBJ2-5|TRBD2|-
CAAGERERETQYF
TGTGCCGCGGGGGAGCGGGAGCGGGAGACCCAGTACTTC
>TRBV7-8|TRBJ2-5|-|-
CASSNPAETVQETQYF
TGTGCCAGCAGCAATCCAGCGGAAACTGTACAAGAGACCCAGTACTTC
>TRBV29-1|TRBJ1-2|-|-
CSVEGARGNYGYTF
TGCAGCGTTGAGGGGGCTAGAGGGAACTATGGCTACACCTTC
>TRBV5-6|TRBJ1-6|-|-
CASSLVSGSINSPLHF
TGTGCCAGCAGCTTGGTGTCAGGGAGTATTAATTCACCCCTCCACTTT
>TRBV7-2|TRBJ2-3|TRBD2|-
CASKRGGRGVADTQYF
TGTGCCAGCAAGCGGGGCGGGAGGGGGGTCGCAGATACGCAGTATTTT
>TRBV7-8|TRBJ1-5|-|-
CASSLGSGVGQPQHF
TGTGCCAGCAGCTTAGGATCAGGGGTCGGGCAGCCCCAGCATTTT
>TRBV5-1|TRBJ1-2|TRBD1|few
CASSLEGQRYGYTF
TGCGCCAGCAGCTTGGAGGGACAGCGCTATGGCTACACCTTC
>TRBV7-9|TRBJ2-1|-|few
CASRLRGDEQFF
TGTGCCAGCAGACTCAGGGGTGATGAGCAGTTCTTC
>TRBV3-1/TRBV3-2|TRBJ2-2|TRBD2|-
CASSQASGTNTGELFF
TGTGCCAGCAGCCAAGCTAGCGGGACGAACACCGGGGAGCTGTTTTTT
>TRBV7-2|TRBJ1-2|-|-
CASSSTTDIGGYTF
TGTGCCAGCAGCTCGACCACGGACATTGGCGGCTACACCTTC
>TRBV6-5|TRBJ2-1|-|-
CAIPRSGDSYNEQFF
TGTGCCATCCCGAGGAGCGGAGACTCCTACAATGAGCAGTTCTTC